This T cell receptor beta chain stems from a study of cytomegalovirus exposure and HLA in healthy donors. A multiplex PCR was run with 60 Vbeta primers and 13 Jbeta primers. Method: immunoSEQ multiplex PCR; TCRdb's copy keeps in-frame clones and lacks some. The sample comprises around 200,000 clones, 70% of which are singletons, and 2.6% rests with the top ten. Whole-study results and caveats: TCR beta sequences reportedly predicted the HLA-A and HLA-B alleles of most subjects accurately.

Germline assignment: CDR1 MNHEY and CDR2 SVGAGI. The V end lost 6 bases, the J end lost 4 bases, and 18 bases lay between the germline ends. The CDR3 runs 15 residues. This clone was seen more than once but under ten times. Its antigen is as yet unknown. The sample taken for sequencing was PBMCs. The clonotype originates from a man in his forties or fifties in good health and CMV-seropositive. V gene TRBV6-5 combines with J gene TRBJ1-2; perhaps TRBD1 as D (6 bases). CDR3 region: CASSSPHTGTYGYTF. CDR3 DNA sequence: TGTGCCAGCAGCTCCCCCCATACAGGGACCTATGGCTACACCTTC.